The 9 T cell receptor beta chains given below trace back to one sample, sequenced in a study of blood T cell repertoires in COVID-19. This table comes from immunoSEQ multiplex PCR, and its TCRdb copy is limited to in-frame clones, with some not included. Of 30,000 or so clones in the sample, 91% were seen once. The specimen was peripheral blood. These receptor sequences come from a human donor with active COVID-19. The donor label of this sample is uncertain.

The CDR3 coding sequence is TGTGCCAGCAGCGGAGGGAACACTGAAGCTTTCTTT. It encodes CASSGGNTEAFF. The gene calls are TRBV7-9 and TRBJ1-1; D unclear. V gave up 5 bases and J gave up 1 base, with 5 bases separating them. Germline CDR1 is SEHNR and CDR2 is FQNEAQ (reference sequence). The CDR3 runs to 12 residues.

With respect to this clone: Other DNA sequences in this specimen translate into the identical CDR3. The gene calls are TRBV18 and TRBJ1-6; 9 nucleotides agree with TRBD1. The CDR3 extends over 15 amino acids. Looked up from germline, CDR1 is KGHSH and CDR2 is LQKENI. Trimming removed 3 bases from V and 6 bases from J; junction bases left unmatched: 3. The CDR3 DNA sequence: TGTGCCAGCTCACCCTTGGGACAGGGTAATTCACCCCTCCACTTT. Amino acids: CASSPLGQGNSPLHF.

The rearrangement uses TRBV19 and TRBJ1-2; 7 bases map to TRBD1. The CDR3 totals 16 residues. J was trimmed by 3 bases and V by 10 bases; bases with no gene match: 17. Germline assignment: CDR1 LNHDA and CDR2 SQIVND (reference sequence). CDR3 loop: CAIPPTQDRAHYGYTF. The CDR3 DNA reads TGTGCCATCCCGCCTACCCAAGACAGGGCTCACTATGGCTACACCTTC.

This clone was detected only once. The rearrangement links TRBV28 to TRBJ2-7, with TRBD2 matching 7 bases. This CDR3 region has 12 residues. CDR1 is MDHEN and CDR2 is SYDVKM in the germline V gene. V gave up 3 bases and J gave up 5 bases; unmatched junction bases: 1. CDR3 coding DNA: TGTGCCAGCAGTTTCGGGGGGAACGAGCAGTACTTC. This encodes CASSFGGNEQYF.

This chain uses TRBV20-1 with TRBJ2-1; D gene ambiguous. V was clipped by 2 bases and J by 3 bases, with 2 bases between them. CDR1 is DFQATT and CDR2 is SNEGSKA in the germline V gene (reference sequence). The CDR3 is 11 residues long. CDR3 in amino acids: CSARLYNEQFF. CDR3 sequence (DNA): TGCAGTGCTAGACTCTACAATGAGCAGTTCTTC.

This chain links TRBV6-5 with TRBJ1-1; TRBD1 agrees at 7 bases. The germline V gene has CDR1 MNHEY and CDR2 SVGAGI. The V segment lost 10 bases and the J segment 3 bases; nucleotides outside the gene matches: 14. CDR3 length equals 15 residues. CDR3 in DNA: TGTGCCACCACTCGGATGACAGGGCTGCACACTGAAGCTTTCTTT. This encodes CATTRMTGLHTEAFF.

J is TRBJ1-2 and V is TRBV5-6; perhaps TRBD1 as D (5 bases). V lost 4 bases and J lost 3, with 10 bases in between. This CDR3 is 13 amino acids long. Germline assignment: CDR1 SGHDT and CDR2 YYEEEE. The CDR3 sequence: CASSTDTDYGYTF. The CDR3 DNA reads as TGTGCCAGCAGCACGGACACCGACTATGGCTACACCTTC.

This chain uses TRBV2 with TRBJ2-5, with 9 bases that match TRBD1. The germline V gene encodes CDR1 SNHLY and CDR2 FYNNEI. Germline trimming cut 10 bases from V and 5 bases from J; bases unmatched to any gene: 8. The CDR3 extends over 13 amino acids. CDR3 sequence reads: CAIGTGGGETQYF. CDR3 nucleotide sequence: TGTGCCATCGGTACAGGGGGCGGGGAGACCCAGTACTTC. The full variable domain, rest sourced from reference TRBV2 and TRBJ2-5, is EPEVTQTPSHQVTQMGQEVILRCVPISNHLYFYWYRQILGQKVEFLVSFYNNEISEKSEIFDDQFSVERPDGSNFTLKIRSTKLEDSAMYFCAIGTGGGETQYFGPGTRLLVL.

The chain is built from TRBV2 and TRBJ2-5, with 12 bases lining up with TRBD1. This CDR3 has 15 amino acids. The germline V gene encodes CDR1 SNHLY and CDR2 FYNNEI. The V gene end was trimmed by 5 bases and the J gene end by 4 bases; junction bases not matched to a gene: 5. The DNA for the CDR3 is TGTGCCAGCAGTCTCGGGACAGGGGGCGGAGAGACCCAGTACTTC. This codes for CASSLGTGGGETQYF.